This entry is about one T cell receptor (beta chain). The data stem from a study of patients and donors after allogeneic stem cell transplantation. TCRdb analysed the RT-PCR reads with MiXCR anew, one entry per CDR3 protein. The sample gives about 200,000 distinct CDR3 sequences, 40% to 45% of which show up once; 30% to 35% is in the top ten. In germline, CDR1 is SGHTA, CDR2 FQGTGA. V lost 1 base, J lost 7 bases, and 9 bases stayed unmatched. This CDR3 comprises 17 residues. This TCR came from a human donor who was either an allogeneic HSCT recipient or a stem cell or donor lymphocyte infusion donor (not recorded which). It is not recorded whose cells these are; they may come from a transplant donor. The chain carries TRBV7-3 and TRBJ2-1, with TRBD2 matching 11 bases. Sequenced sample: blood, either unsorted or a sorted T cell fraction (not recorded which). This CDR3 reads CASSLNPGLAGGNEQFF. In DNA form, the CDR3 reads TGTGCCAGCAGCTTAAATCCTGGGCTAGCGGGAGGAAATGAGCAGTTCTTC.